One TCR beta chain is described in this entry. The target antigen is unknown. Clones were sequenced by immunoSEQ multiplex PCR, and TCRdb holds only the in-frame ones, with some missing. The data show around 30,000 clones, more than 70% seen once. The data stem from a study of T cells in narcolepsy. The overall study: Enrolled donors included narcolepsy type 1 or type 2 patients and healthy controls.

This CDR3 is 13 amino acids long. Germline loops: CDR1 MNHNS, CDR2 SASEGT. V dropped 6 bases and J dropped 1 base, with 4 bases sitting between them. Findings and caveats of the study: Autoreactive clone sequences were missing from some blood memory CD4+ repertoires. HCRT-specific and TRIB2-specific autoreactive clonotypes appeared among same-patient CSF and blood CD4+ clonotypes. Autoreactive clonotypes reportedly recurred in blood of same and different patients, not controls.

Material: CD45RA- memory CD4+ T cells from PBMCs. This sequence originates from a human donor with narcolepsy. The chain has TRBV6-1 and TRBJ2-6; no definite D call. The CDR3: CASRDSGANVLTF. The CDR3 DNA follows: TGTGCCAGCAGGGATTCTGGGGCCAACGTCCTGACTTTC.